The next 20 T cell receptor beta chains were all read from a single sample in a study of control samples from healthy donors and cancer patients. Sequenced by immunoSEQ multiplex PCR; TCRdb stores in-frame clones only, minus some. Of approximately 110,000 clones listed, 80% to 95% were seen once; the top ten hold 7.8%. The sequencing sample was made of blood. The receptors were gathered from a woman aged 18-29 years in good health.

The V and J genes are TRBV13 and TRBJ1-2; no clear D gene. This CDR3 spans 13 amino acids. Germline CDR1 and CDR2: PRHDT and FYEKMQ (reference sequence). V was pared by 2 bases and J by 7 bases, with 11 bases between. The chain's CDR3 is CASSLRKTGGYTF. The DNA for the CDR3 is TGTGCCAGCAGCTTACGGAAGACGGGTGGCTACACCTTC.

This CDR3 reads CASSPWDSLGDYYTF. CDR3 nucleotides: TGTGCCAGCAGCCCCTGGGACTCTTTAGGGGATTACTACACCTTC. The J gene is TRBJ1-2, the V gene TRBV7-8, with D possibly being TRBD1 (5 bases). The germline V and J ends were trimmed by 5 bases and 10 bases, with 23 bases remaining between them. The CDR3 contains 15 residues. Germline-derived CDR1 and CDR2 are SGHVS and FQNEAQ.

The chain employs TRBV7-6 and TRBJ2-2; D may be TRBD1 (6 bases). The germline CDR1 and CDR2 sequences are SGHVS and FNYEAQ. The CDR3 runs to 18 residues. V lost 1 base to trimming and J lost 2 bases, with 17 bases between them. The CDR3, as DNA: TGTGCCAGCAGCTTAGTCCCCGCCAGGGGTCCCAACACCGGGGAGCTGTTTTTT. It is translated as CASSLVPARGPNTGELFF.

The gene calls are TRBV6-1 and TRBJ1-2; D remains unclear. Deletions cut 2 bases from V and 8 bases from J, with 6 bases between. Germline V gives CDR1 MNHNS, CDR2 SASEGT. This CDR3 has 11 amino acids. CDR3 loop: CASSELKGYTF. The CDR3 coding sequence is TGTGCCAGCAGTGAACTTAAGGGCTACACCTTC.

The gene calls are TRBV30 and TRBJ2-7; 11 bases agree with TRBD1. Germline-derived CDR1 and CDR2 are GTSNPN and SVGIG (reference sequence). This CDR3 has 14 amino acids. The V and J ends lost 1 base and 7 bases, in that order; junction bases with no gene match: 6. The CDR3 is CAWSDPGQGEEQYF. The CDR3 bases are TGTGCCTGGAGTGACCCGGGACAGGGGGAAGAGCAGTACTTC.

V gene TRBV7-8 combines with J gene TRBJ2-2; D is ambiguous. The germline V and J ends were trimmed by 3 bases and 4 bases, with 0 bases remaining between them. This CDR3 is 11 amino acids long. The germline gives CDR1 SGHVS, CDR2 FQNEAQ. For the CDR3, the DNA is TGTGCCAGCAGCTTCACCGGGGAGCTGTTTTTT. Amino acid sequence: CASSFTGELFF.

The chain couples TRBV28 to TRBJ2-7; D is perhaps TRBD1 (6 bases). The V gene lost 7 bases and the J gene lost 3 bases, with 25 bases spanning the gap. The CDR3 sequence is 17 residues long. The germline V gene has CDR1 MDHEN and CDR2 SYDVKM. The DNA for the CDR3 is TGTGCCAGCATGGCCAGGGGCTCCTCCCCCAATCACTACGAGCAGTACTTC. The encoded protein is CASMARGSSPNHYEQYF.

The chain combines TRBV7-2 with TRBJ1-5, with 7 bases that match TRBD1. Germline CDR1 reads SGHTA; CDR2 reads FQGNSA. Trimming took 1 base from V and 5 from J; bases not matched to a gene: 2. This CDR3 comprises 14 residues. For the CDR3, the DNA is TGTGCCAGCAGCTTAGAAGGGGGCTATCAGCCCCAGCATTTT. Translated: CASSLEGGYQPQHF.

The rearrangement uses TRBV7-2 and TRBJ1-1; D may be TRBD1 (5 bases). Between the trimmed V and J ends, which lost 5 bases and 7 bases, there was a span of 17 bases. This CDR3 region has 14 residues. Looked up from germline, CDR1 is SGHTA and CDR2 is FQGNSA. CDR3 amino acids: CASSPRIGDSEAFF. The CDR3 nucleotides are TGTGCCAGCAGCCCTCGAATCGGCGACAGTGAAGCTTTCTTT.

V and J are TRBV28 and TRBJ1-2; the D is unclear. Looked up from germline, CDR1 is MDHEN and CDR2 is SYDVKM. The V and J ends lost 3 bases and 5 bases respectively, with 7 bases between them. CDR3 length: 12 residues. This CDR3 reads CASSLGQYGYTF. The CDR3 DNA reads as TGTGCCAGCAGTTTGGGTCAGTATGGCTACACCTTC.

The chain's CDR3 is CASRDYSYNEQFF. CDR3 nucleotide sequence: TGTGCCAGTCGGGACTACTCCTACAATGAGCAGTTCTTC. The J gene is TRBJ2-1, the V gene TRBV19; 7 nucleotides line up with TRBD2. CDR1 and CDR2 (germline): LNHDA, SQIVND (reference sequence). V lost 8 bases, J lost 0 bases, and 1 base stayed unmatched. The length of the CDR3 is 13 residues. The entire variable domain, with the rest obtained from reference TRBV19 and TRBJ2-1, is as follows: DGGITQSPKYLFRKEGQNVTLSCEQNLNHDAMYWYRQDPGQGLRLIYYSQIVNDFQKGDIAEGYSVSREKKESFPLTVTSAQKNPTAFYLCASRDYSYNEQFFGPGTRLTVL.

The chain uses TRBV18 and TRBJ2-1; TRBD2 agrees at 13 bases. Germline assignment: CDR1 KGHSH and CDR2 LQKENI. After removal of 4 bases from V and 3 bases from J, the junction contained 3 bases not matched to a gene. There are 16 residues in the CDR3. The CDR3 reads CASSLRTSGSYNEQFF. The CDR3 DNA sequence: TGTGCCAGCTCACTCCGGACTAGCGGGAGCTACAATGAGCAGTTCTTC.

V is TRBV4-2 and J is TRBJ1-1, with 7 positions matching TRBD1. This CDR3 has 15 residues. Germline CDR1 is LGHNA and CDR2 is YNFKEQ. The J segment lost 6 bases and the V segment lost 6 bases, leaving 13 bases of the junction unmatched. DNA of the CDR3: TGTGCCAGCAGAGAAAGCGGGACAGCTCTTCCTGAAGCTTTCTTT. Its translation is CASRESGTALPEAFF.

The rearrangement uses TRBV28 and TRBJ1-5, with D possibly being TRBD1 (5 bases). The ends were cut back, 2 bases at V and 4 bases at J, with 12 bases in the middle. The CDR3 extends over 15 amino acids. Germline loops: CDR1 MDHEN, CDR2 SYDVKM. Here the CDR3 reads CASSLLATENQPQHF. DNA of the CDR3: TGTGCCAGCAGTTTACTTGCGACAGAGAATCAGCCCCAGCATTTT. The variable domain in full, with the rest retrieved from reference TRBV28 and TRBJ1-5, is DVKVTQSSRYLVKRTGEKVFLECVQDMDHENMFWYRQDPGLGLRLIYFSYDVKMKEKGDIPEGYSVSREKKERFSLILESASTNQTSMYLCASSLLATENQPQHFGDGTRLSIL.

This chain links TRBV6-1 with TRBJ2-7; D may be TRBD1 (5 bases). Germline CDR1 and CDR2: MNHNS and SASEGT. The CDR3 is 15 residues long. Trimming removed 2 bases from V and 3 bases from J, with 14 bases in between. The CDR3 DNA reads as TGTGCCAGCAGTGAAATAAGGGGCTTCGGCTACGAGCAGTACTTC. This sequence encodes CASSEIRGFGYEQYF.

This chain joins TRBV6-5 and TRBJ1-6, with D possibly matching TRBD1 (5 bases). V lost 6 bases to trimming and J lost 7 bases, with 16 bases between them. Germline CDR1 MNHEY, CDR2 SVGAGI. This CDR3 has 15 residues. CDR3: CASSPGEGTNSPLHF. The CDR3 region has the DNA TGTGCCAGCAGCCCAGGTGAGGGGACCAATTCACCCCTCCACTTT.

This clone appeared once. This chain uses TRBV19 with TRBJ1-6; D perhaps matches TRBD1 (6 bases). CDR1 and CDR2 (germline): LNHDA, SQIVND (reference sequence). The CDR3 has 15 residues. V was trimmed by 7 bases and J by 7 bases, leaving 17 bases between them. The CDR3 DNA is TGTGCCAGTAAGCTCCGAGGACAGAGAAATTCACCCCTCCACTTT. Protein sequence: CASKLRGQRNSPLHF.

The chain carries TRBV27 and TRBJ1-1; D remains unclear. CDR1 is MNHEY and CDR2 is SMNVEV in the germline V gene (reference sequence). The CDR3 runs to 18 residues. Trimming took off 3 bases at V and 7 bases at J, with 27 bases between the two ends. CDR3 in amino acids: CASSFRGVGWGADDEAFF. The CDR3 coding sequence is TGTGCCAGCAGTTTCCGGGGTGTGGGTTGGGGTGCCGATGATGAAGCTTTCTTT.

This CDR3 is CASSRQGGYTGELFF. DNA of the CDR3: TGTGCCAGCAGTCGACAGGGGGGCTATACCGGGGAGCTGTTTTTT. The chain joins TRBV6-5 to TRBJ2-2; TRBD1 matches at 9 bases. CDR3 size: 15 residues. Germline loops: CDR1 MNHEY, CDR2 SVGAGI. J gave up 5 bases and V 5 bases, and 6 bases lay outside the gene matches.

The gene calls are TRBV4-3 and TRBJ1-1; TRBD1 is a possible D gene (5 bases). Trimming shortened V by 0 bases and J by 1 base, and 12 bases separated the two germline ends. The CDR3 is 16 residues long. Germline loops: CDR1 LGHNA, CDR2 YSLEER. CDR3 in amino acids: CASSQEATGQNTEAFF. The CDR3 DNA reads TGCGCCAGCAGCCAAGAGGCTACGGGGCAGAACACTGAAGCTTTCTTT.